This entry lists 26 T cell receptor beta chains sequenced from one sample in a study of OX40 agonist ivuxolimab in advanced cancers. The table came from immunoSEQ multiplex PCR; TCRdb's copy has only in-frame clones and leaves some out. The sample lists 39,000 or so clones, around nine tenths occurring once. The sequences come from CD4+ or CD8+ T cells sorted from blood, collected in a trial of the OX40 agonist ivuxolimab. The receptors originated from an adult with an advanced solid tumor such as melanoma, head and neck, liver or kidney cancer.

This sequence joins TRBV10-3 and TRBJ2-5, with D uncertain. Trimming removed 3 bases at V and 5 bases at J, with 7 bases between. The CDR3 is 12 amino acids. Germline V gene data show CDR1 as ENHRY and CDR2 as SYGVKD. The CDR3 protein is CAISDTRETQYF. In nucleotides, the CDR3 is TGTGCCATCAGTGACACCCGGGAGACCCAGTACTTC.

This clone showed up just once. This rearrangement joins TRBV20-1 to TRBJ2-3; D is ambiguous. The V gene's germline CDR1 is DFQATT and CDR2 SNEGSKA (reference sequence). CDR3 length: 10 residues. The CDR3 here is CSAEADTQYF. The CDR3 nucleotides read TGCAGCGCAGAGGCAGATACGCAGTATTTT.

The V call is TRBV2, the J call TRBJ2-7; 7 bases fit TRBD1. The CDR3 is 12 amino acids. The germline CDR1 and CDR2 sequences are SNHLY and FYNNEI. Unmatched junction bases numbered 6, after V lost 11 bases and J lost 2 bases. This chain's CDR3 is CAGLGTAYEQYF. The CDR3 DNA is TGTGCCGGCCTGGGGACAGCCTACGAGCAGTACTTC. Variable domain in full (rest from reference TRBV2 and TRBJ2-7): EPEVTQTPSHQVTQMGQEVILRCVPISNHLYFYWYRQILGQKVEFLVSFYNNEISEKSEIFDDQFSVERPDGSNFTLKIRSTKLEDSAMYFCAGLGTAYEQYFGPGTRLTVT.

The chain employs TRBV6-6 and TRBJ2-3; the match to TRBD2 covers 8 bases. The junction had 6 bases not matched to a gene; V was cut back by 4 bases and J by 3 bases. Per germline, CDR1 MNHNY and CDR2 SVGAGI (reference sequence). The CDR3 totals 15 residues. The chain's CDR3 is CASSSRREATDTQYF. The CDR3 DNA reads as TGTGCCAGCAGTTCGAGGCGGGAGGCGACAGATACGCAGTATTTT.

The chain couples TRBV10-2 to TRBJ1-3, with D maybe TRBD1 (6 bases). Trimming pared 8 bases from V and 3 bases from J, leaving 17 bases between. The CDR3 length is 15 residues. Germline CDR1 is WSHSY and CDR2 is SAAADI. The CDR3 coding sequence is TGCGCCAGCGGATACAGGGAGTTGGGTGGAAACACCATATATTTT. The encoded protein is CASGYRELGGNTIYF.

For this clone: Other DNA sequences within the sample encode an identical CDR3. V usage is TRBV9 and J usage is TRBJ2-3; maybe TRBD2 (5 bases). V was trimmed by 0 bases and J by 3 bases, leaving 11 bases between them. This CDR3 contains 15 residues. CDR1 is SGDLS and CDR2 is YYNGEE in the germline V gene. CDR3 protein: CASSVVGGETDTQYF. The CDR3 DNA sequence: TGTGCCAGCAGCGTAGTAGGTGGGGAGACAGATACGCAGTATTTT.

The genes are TRBV5-4 and TRBJ2-7; possibly TRBD1 for D (6 bases). Looked up from germline, CDR1 is SGHNT and CDR2 is YYREEE (reference sequence). The CDR3 extends over 14 amino acids. With 0 bases removed from V and 0 bases from J, the gap between germline ends came to 7 bases. The CDR3 coding sequence is TGTGCCAGCAGCTTGGGGACAGTCTCCTACGAGCAGTACTTC. Encoded protein: CASSLGTVSYEQYF.

The gene calls are TRBV19 and TRBJ1-1; D may be TRBD1 (5 bases). Germline CDR1 LNHDA, CDR2 SQIVND (reference sequence). With 2 bases removed from V and 3 bases from J, the gap between germline ends came to 7 bases. The CDR3 runs to 13 residues. CDR3 DNA: TGTGCCAGTAGTATACTGGGGGACACTGAAGCTTTCTTT. Translated: CASSILGDTEAFF.

The chain uses TRBV11-2 and TRBJ2-3, with D perhaps given as TRBD1 or TRBD2 (6 bases each). Trimming shortened V by 4 bases and J by 4 bases, and 15 bases separated the two germline ends. This CDR3 region has 15 residues. Per the germline V gene, CDR1 is SGHAT and CDR2 is FQNNGV. The CDR3 bases are TGTGCCAGCAGCTACGGGGGACACCCCTCAGATACGCAGTATTTT. Amino acid sequence: CASSYGGHPSDTQYF.

The chain has TRBV9 and TRBJ2-7; D uncertain. Germline V gene sequence: CDR1 SGDLS, CDR2 YYNGEE. This CDR3 has 15 amino acids. Trimming left V 3 bases short and J 2 bases short, with 15 bases between. CDR3 sequence (DNA): TGTGCCAGCAGCGCCGGTGCTAGTTTACCCTACGAGCAGTACTTC. It encodes CASSAGASLPYEQYF.

The rearrangement links TRBV28 to TRBJ1-1; D is uncertain. The germline V gene has CDR1 MDHEN and CDR2 SYDVKM. CDR3 length equals 14 residues. Trimming pared 2 bases from V and 0 bases from J, leaving 7 bases between. CDR3 DNA sequence: TGTGCCAGCAGTTTAGGACTGCTGAACACTGAAGCTTTCTTT. Translation: CASSLGLLNTEAFF.

The rearrangement joins TRBV6-1 to TRBJ2-7; 10 bases fit TRBD2. The trim removed 5 bases at V and 3 bases at J, leaving 4 bases unmatched. CDR1 is MNHNS, CDR2 SASEGT, per germline. The CDR3 length is 14 residues. For the CDR3, the DNA is TGTGCCAGCAGTCCCCTAGCGGGAGTCTACGAGCAGTACTTC. Its protein is CASSPLAGVYEQYF.

This clone was found a few times. The chain employs TRBV7-2 and TRBJ1-1; D gene uncertain. Trimming pared 2 bases from V and 3 bases from J, leaving 4 bases between. The length of the CDR3 is 12 residues. The V gene's germline CDR1 is SGHTA and CDR2 FQGNSA. The CDR3 loop is CASSLWDTEAFF. In DNA, the CDR3 is TGTGCCAGCAGCTTATGGGACACTGAAGCTTTCTTT.

As DNA, the CDR3 is TGTGCCAGCAGCCCCCCGAACACTGAAGCTTTCTTT. This encodes CASSPPNTEAFF. The chain is built from TRBV28 and TRBJ1-1; no reliable D call. Germline CDR1 reads MDHEN; CDR2 reads SYDVKM. The length of the CDR3 is 12 residues. The ends were cut back, 6 bases at V and 1 base at J, with 6 bases in the middle.

The chain uses TRBV28 and TRBJ2-7, with D maybe TRBD1 (6 bases). The V end lost 7 bases, the J end lost 12 bases, and 28 bases lay between the germline ends. This CDR3 region has 15 residues. Germline loops: CDR1 MDHEN, CDR2 SYDVKM. CDR3 residues: CASTHRADVSERRYF. CDR3 coding DNA: TGTGCCAGCACCCACAGGGCCGACGTCTCGGAACGGCGGTACTTC.

The V call is TRBV7-9, the J call TRBJ2-5; D is possibly TRBD1 or TRBD2 (5 bases each). This CDR3 comprises 10 residues. Germline CDR1 and CDR2: SEHNR and FQNEAQ (reference sequence). Trimming took off 8 bases at V and 4 bases at J, with 5 bases between the two ends. The CDR3 here is CASGGETQYF. CDR3 coding DNA: TGTGCCAGCGGGGGAGAGACCCAGTACTTC.

V and J are TRBV27 and TRBJ2-7; TRBD2 might be the D (5 bases). The CDR3 runs to 15 residues. Trimming pared 5 bases from V and 1 base from J, leaving 15 bases between. Per germline, CDR1 MNHEY and CDR2 SMNVEV (reference sequence). CDR3 nucleotide sequence: TGTGCCAGCAGTGCCCTACTAGTGTCTTCCTACGAGCAGTACTTC. It yields the protein CASSALLVSSYEQYF.

This clone has a handful of counts. The chain recombines TRBV7-9 with TRBJ1-5; the D gene is possibly TRBD1 (5 bases). Germline CDR1 reads SEHNR; CDR2 reads FQNEAQ (reference sequence). The CDR3 runs to 15 residues. Trimming removed 5 bases at V and 6 bases at J, with 17 bases between. The CDR3 DNA is TGTGCCAGCAGCCCCCCGGGAGGGGCAGGTCAGCCCCAGCATTTT. Amino acid sequence: CASSPPGGAGQPQHF.

The chain combines TRBV29-1 with TRBJ2-5; weak D call: TRBD1 (6 bases). Germline values: CDR1 SQVTM, CDR2 ANQGSEA. V gave up 4 bases and J gave up 5 bases, with 23 bases separating them. The CDR3 contains 16 residues. CDR3 sequence reads: CSVGAPLVGAEETQYF. CDR3 coding DNA: TGCAGCGTTGGTGCCCCCTTAGTGGGGGCGGAGGAGACCCAGTACTTC.

V and J are TRBV13 and TRBJ2-2; 13 bases agree with TRBD2. The germline V gene has CDR1 PRHDT and CDR2 FYEKMQ (reference sequence). Losses at the gene ends were 6 bases for V and 4 bases for J; bases not matched to a gene: 2. There are 15 residues in the CDR3. In DNA, the CDR3 is TGTGCCAGCAGACGGACTAGCGGGAGCACCGGGGAGCTGTTTTTT. As protein: CASRRTSGSTGELFF. Supplemented by reference TRBV13 and TRBJ2-2, the full variable domain reads AAGVIQSPRHLIKEKRETATLKCYPIPRHDTVYWYQQGPGQDPQFLISFYEKMQSDKGSIPDRFSAQQFSDYHSELNMSSLELGDSALYFCASRRTSGSTGELFFGEGSRLTVL.

The CDR3 region has the DNA TGTGCCAGCAGCATGGTTTACGGAGTTACGCAGTATTTT. This sequence encodes CASSMVYGVTQYF. The chain couples TRBV21-1 to TRBJ2-3; the DNA was not compared with TRBD2, the D call given in the table. TRBV21-1 has pseudogene status. The CDR3 is made up of 13 amino acids.

The chain has TRBV6-6 and TRBJ2-1; D may be TRBD1 or TRBD2 (6 bases each). V shed 2 bases and J shed 9 bases, with 11 bases lying between them. Germline V CDR1 and CDR2: MNHNY, SVGAGI (reference sequence). There are 13 residues in the CDR3. The CDR3 is CASSYGGGSEQFF. The DNA for the CDR3 is TGTGCCAGCAGTTACGGAGGGGGGAGTGAGCAGTTCTTC.

The chain recombines TRBV15 with TRBJ2-1; TRBD2 agrees at 9 bases. V gave up 3 bases and J gave up 7 bases; unmatched junction bases: 7. The CDR3 contains 15 residues. CDR1 and CDR2 (germline): LNHNV, YYDKDF (reference sequence). The CDR3 bases are TGTGCCACCAGCAGCCAGACTAGCGGTTGGAATGAGCAGTTCTTC. Encoded protein: CATSSQTSGWNEQFF.

The chain uses TRBV5-8 and TRBJ2-1, with TRBD1 matching 11 bases. J was trimmed by 5 bases and V by 4 bases; bases with no gene match: 5. The CDR3 loop spans 15 amino acids. Germline CDR1 is SGHTS and CDR2 is YDEGEE. The CDR3 nucleotides are TGTGCCAGCAGCGACCGGGACAGGGGGAACAATGAGCAGTTCTTC. Its translation is CASSDRDRGNNEQFF.

This rearrangement joins TRBV9 to TRBJ1-4; possible D gene TRBD1, 5 bases. This CDR3 is built from 15 residues. The germline V gene encodes CDR1 SGDLS and CDR2 YYNGEE. The V end lost 3 bases, the J end lost 6 bases, and 15 bases lay between the germline ends. For the CDR3, the DNA is TGTGCCAGCAGCGCAACCGGGACGGTGCATGAAAAACTGTTTTTT. Its protein is CASSATGTVHEKLFF.

The chain couples TRBV4-1 to TRBJ2-7, with TRBD2 identical over 11 bases. V lost 1 base to trimming and J lost 4 bases; unmatched junction nucleotides: 6. Germline V gene data show CDR1 as MGHRA and CDR2 as YSYEKL. The CDR3 has 16 residues. CDR3 sequence (DNA): TGCGCCAGCAGCCAAGTCGCACTAGCGGGAGCATACGAGCAGTACTTC. It codes for CASSQVALAGAYEQYF.